These T cell receptor beta chains were read from a single sample in a study of blood T cells in healthy people across ages. One entry per CDR3 protein results from TCRdb running MiXCR on the 5' RACE reads. The table lists about 930,000 distinct CDR3 sequences, about 27% of them singletons. The sample also formed part of further work on T cells of mothers and their children.

Sequencing was done on a sample of blood. The receptors shown here come from a woman aged 35 to 49 in good health. Both conserved end residues are part of each CDR3.

>TRBV3-1
CASSPDRGYDYTF
>TRBV29-1
CSVELRLAGGSYNEQFF
>TRBV11-1
CASSQQDWPEAFF
>TRBV12-3/TRBV12-4
CASSFWGLGANVLTF
>TRBV5-1
CASSVRQRSYNEQYF
>TRBV6-1
CASSPYDGTGHYGYTF
>TRBV29-1
CSVGEDRLAGGGDTQYF
>TRBV4-2
CASSQRARGGDTQYF
>TRBV6-1
CASGDSNSPLHF
>TRBV5-1
CASSTAGGPDTQYF
>TRBV5-1
CASSLVPTDTQDF
>TRBV11-2
CASSVSWNEQFF
>TRBV20-1
CSARPALPHSYNEQFF
>TRBV24-1
CATSDFRSYEQYF
>TRBV20-1
CSAMKSGTGVSEQYF
>TRBV28
CASSSPVAGRSREQYF
>TRBV27
CASKRGGEPQGPQHF
>TRBV15
CATSRVGSGIQYF
>TRBV7-2
CASRLMGEQDF
>TRBV20-1
CSARDRGSSPVEQYF
>TRBV21-1
CASSKGTSGGKEQYF
>TRBV6-2/TRBV6-3
CASSYPDRIYEQYF
>TRBV20-1
CSAPILDRHYGYTF
>TRBV12-3/TRBV12-4
CASSLSEARAGELFF
>TRBV4-1
CASSQSQGLSNQPQHF
>TRBV7-2
CASRSGSSYNEQFF